One sample yielded the 3 T cell receptor beta chains listed below, sequenced in a study of T cells in Graves' hyperthyroidism and ophthalmopathy. Researchers amplified the TCR beta CDR3 regions from RNA transcripts. During a first-round RT-PCR of the TCR CDR3, the HTBI primer set was used. TCRdb reprocessed the multiplex PCR reads via MiXCR and lists one record per CDR3 protein. The sample contains a few hundred thousand distinct CDR3 sequences, about 18% of which appear only once. Sequenced sample: blood. These receptors were collected from a man aged 18 to 35 with Graves' ophthalmopathy.

In this sample, this clonotype turned up many times. The genes are TRBV6-1 and TRBJ2-7, with D uncertain. CDR1 is MNHNS and CDR2 is SASEGT in the germline V gene. This CDR3 comprises 14 residues. Deletions cut 7 bases from V and 6 bases from J, with 19 bases between. CDR3 residues: CASTQQRQSGEQYF. The CDR3 bases are TGTGCCAGCACCCAACAGAGGCAGTCGGGCGAGCAGTACTTC.

For this clonotype: A much larger clonotype is one base distant, so this may be a read error. The chain is built from TRBV3-1 and TRBJ2-5; 10 nucleotides line up with TRBD2. Germline assignment: CDR1 LGHDT and CDR2 YNNKEL (reference sequence). The length of the CDR3 is 16 residues. J lost 0 bases, V lost 3 bases, and 4 bases had no gene match. The CDR3 is CASSHGLAEYQETQYF. The CDR3 DNA follows: TGTGCCAGCAGCCACGGACTAGCGGAGTACCAAGAGACCCAGTACTTC.

This clonotype occurred many times. The chain is built from TRBV9 and TRBJ1-2; weak D call: TRBD1 (6 bases). Germline V CDR1 and CDR2: SGDLS, YYNGEE. V was cut by 4 bases and J by 4 bases, with 29 bases left in between. The length of the CDR3 is 19 residues. The CDR3 protein is CASSPHPRSTGRPPYGYTF. CDR3 in DNA: TGTGCCAGCAGCCCCCACCCCAGGTCGACAGGACGACCCCCCTATGGCTACACCTTC.